The TCR beta chain under discussion was sequenced for a study of T cell responses to AZD1222 COVID-19 vaccine. Using immunoSEQ multiplex PCR, the repertoire was profiled, and TCRdb retains in-frame clones only, with some absent. The data show fewer than 100,000 clones, around 90% seen once. CDR1 is SGHKS and CDR2 is YYEKEE in the germline V gene (reference sequence). Trimming shortened V by 2 bases and J by 6 bases, and 17 bases separated the two germline ends. CDR3 length: 16 amino acids. This clone was picked up one time. Sequenced material: peripheral blood, taken on day 0 of AZD1222 vaccination. This receptor was taken from an adult in good health. The V call is TRBV5-5, the J call TRBJ1-4; D gene ambiguous. The CDR3: CASSFSPSPDDEKLFF. In DNA, the CDR3 is TGTGCCAGCAGCTTTAGTCCCTCCCCCGACGATGAAAAACTGTTTTTT.